This T cell receptor (beta chain) was captured by sequencing in a study of blood T cell repertoires in COVID-19. Across the study: Sample material is recorded as cDNA or gDNA derived from T cells, B-cell-depleted T cells, or PBMCs.

The data were produced by immunoSEQ multiplex PCR, yet TCRdb's version contains in-frame clones alone and is incomplete. The data hold 100,000 to 150,000 clones, with around 80% observed a single time. Between the trimmed V and J ends, which lost 7 bases and 4 bases, there was a span of 14 bases. Looked up from germline, CDR1 is MNHEY and CDR2 is SVGAGI. This CDR3 has 14 amino acids. The sequencing input was peripheral blood. The clonotype originates from an older woman with acute or convalescent COVID-19. J is TRBJ1-3 and V is TRBV6-5, with a weak D call TRBD1 (6 bases). The CDR3 DNA follows: TGTGCCAGCATCCGGGACACCGGAGGAAACACCATATATTTT. It codes for CASIRDTGGNTIYF.